The sequence of this T cell receptor beta chain was determined in a study of persistence of HIV-infected CD4 T cells. Stimulation used 8.5 to 10 ug/mL lysate from CMV-infected fibroblasts. CD40L-negative CD69-negative CD45RO-high memory CD4+ T cells were sorted as populations depleted of antigen-responding cells. Germline CDR1 ENHRY, CDR2 SYGVKD. The germline V and J ends were trimmed by 8 bases and 0 bases, with 5 bases remaining between them. The CDR3 spans 12 residues. Sequencing used immunoSEQ version 4 in survey mode. Data came from immunoSEQ multiplex PCR; TCRdb stores just in-frame clones and leaves some out. This sample carries 30,000 to 45,000 clones, approximately 80% of them seen once, and the ten largest clones take around 1.5%. A word on this clone: The antigen remains undetermined.

The sample in question was CD4+ T cells sorted from PBMCs after approximately 18-hour stimulation, obtained from a patient who received antiretroviral therapy. The gene calls are TRBV10-3 and TRBJ1-5, with D uncertain. The origin of this receptor is an adult man with HIV who was CMV-seropositive. The CDR3 sequence: CAIGSSNQPQHF. CDR3 in DNA: TGTGCCATCGGCAGTAGCAATCAGCCCCAGCATTTT.